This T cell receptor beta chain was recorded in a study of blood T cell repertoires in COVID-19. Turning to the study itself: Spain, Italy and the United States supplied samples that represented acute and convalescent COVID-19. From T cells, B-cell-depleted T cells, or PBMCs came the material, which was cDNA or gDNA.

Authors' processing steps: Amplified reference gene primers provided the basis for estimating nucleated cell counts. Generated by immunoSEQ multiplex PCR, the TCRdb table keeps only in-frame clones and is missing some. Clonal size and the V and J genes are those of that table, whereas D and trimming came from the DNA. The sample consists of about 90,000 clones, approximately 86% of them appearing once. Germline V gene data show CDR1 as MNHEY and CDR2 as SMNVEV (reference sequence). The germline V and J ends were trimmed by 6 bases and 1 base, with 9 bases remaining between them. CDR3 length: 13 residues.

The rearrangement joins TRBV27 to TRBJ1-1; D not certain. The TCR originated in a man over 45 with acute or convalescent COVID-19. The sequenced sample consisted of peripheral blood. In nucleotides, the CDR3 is TGTGCCAGCAGACGAACAAGGAACACTGAAGCTTTCTTT. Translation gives CASRRTRNTEAFF.